The 10 T cell receptor beta chains below all came from one sample that was sequenced in a study of blood T cell repertoires in COVID-19. Some clones are missing from TCRdb's copy, which holds only in-frame ones; the method was immunoSEQ multiplex PCR. Of approximately 530,000 clones listed, about 89% are singletons. Input material: peripheral blood. The receptors were gathered from a woman in her fifties or sixties with COVID-19, enrolled during active disease.

The chain is built from TRBV6-5 and TRBJ2-2, with D unresolved. Germline CDR1 and CDR2: MNHEY and SVGAGI. The V end lost 8 bases, the J end lost 8 bases, and 15 bases lay between the germline ends. The CDR3 loop spans 13 amino acids. The CDR3: CASLPLVRGELFF. In nucleotides, the CDR3 is TGTGCCAGCCTACCATTAGTTAGAGGGGAGCTGTTTTTT.

The chain is built from TRBV30 and TRBJ1-1; D unresolved. The V gene lost 0 bases and the J gene lost 5 bases, with 10 bases spanning the gap. This CDR3 is built from 13 residues. Germline values: CDR1 GTSNPN, CDR2 SVGIG (reference sequence). As DNA, the CDR3 is TGTGCCTGGAGTGTAATGGCACAGACTGAAGCTTTCTTT. It yields the protein CAWSVMAQTEAFF.

This rearrangement joins TRBV27 to TRBJ1-2; unclear D gene. Per the germline V gene, CDR1 is MNHEY and CDR2 is SMNVEV (reference sequence). The V gene lost 2 bases and the J gene lost 7 bases, with 17 bases spanning the gap. The CDR3 sequence is 15 residues long. CDR3 residues: CASSLDRVLSGGYTF. CDR3 sequence (DNA): TGTGCCAGCAGTTTAGATAGAGTATTGTCAGGTGGCTACACCTTC.

The genes are TRBV5-1 and TRBJ1-1; D is undetermined. Germline V gene data show CDR1 as SGHRS and CDR2 as YFSETQ. The CDR3 extends over 15 amino acids. Deletions cut 0 bases from V and 3 bases from J, with 12 bases between. CDR3 DNA: TGCGCCAGCAGCTTGGGGCAGGCAGTTTACACTGAAGCTTTCTTT. The encoded protein is CASSLGQAVYTEAFF.

This clone was counted only a few times. The chain combines TRBV30 with TRBJ1-1; possibly TRBD1 for D (6 bases). Germline V lookup: CDR1 GTSNPN, CDR2 SVGIG (reference sequence). This CDR3 spans 14 amino acids. V shed 3 bases and J shed 2 bases, with 13 bases lying between them. In DNA form, the CDR3 reads TGTGCCTGGAGAGGGCAGGGGTTTAACACTGAAGCTTTCTTT. Amino acid sequence: CAWRGQGFNTEAFF.

This CDR3 reads CASSLLPTTAEAFF. CDR3 nucleotide sequence: TGTGCCAGCAGCCTACTCCCCACGACAGCCGAAGCTTTCTTT. V gene TRBV3-1 (or the pseudogene TRBV3-2) combines with J gene TRBJ1-1; D is perhaps TRBD1 (5 bases). Per the germline V gene, CDR1 is LGHDT and CDR2 is YNNKEL (reference sequence). The CDR3 sequence is 14 residues long. Trimming removed 4 bases at V and 8 bases at J, with 17 bases between.

The count of this clone is one. This chain uses TRBV9 with TRBJ2-1; perhaps TRBD1 as D (5 bases). Trimming took off 4 bases at V and 6 bases at J, with 17 bases between the two ends. Germline CDR1 and CDR2: SGDLS and YYNGEE. The CDR3 is 15 amino acids. The CDR3 protein is CASSPDLGPPNEQFF. Written as DNA, the CDR3 is TGTGCCAGCAGCCCCGACCTGGGGCCCCCCAATGAGCAGTTCTTC.

This rearrangement joins TRBV4-1 to TRBJ1-1; 7 bases fit TRBD1. Germline CDR1 MGHRA, CDR2 YSYEKL. Losses at the gene ends were 1 base for V and 5 bases for J; bases not matched to a gene: 7. The CDR3 runs to 15 residues. CDR3 amino acids: CASSQGKGARTEAFF. DNA of the CDR3: TGCGCCAGCAGCCAAGGGAAGGGGGCGAGGACTGAAGCTTTCTTT.

The chain couples TRBV29-1 to TRBJ2-3, with 12 nucleotides matching TRBD2. Germline values: CDR1 SQVTM, CDR2 ANQGSEA. Losses at the gene ends were 5 bases for V and 2 bases for J; bases not matched to a gene: 5. This CDR3 is built from 15 residues. CDR3 coding DNA: TGCAGCGTTACCCTAGCGGGGGGGTTCACAGATACGCAGTATTTT. Translated: CSVTLAGGFTDTQYF.

The chain carries TRBV7-3 and TRBJ2-3, with TRBD2 matching over 10 bases. Germline assignment: CDR1 SGHTA and CDR2 FQGTGA. This CDR3 is 16 amino acids long. V gave up 2 bases and J gave up 0 bases; unmatched junction bases: 2. CDR3 sequence reads: CASSLSSGGSTDTQYF. CDR3 coding DNA: TGTGCCAGCAGCTTATCTAGCGGGGGTAGCACAGATACGCAGTATTTT. The variable domain in full, completed from reference TRBV7-3 and TRBJ2-3, reads GAGVSQTPSNKVTEKGKYVELRCDPISGHTALYWYRQSLGQGPEFLIYFQGTGAADDSGLPNDRFFAVRPEGSVSTLKIQRTERGDSAVYLCASSLSSGGSTDTQYFGPGTRLTVL.